This T cell receptor beta chain was sequenced for a study of shared clonotypes between healthy human individuals (dated by TCRdb to 2018 to 2021). Background on the whole study: The cohort comprised a couple of women and a few men aged 18 to 49 years. For each donor, CD4 naive and CD4 memory were each given three plates, CD8 naive was given two plates, and CD8 memory was given one plate. Blood TCR repertoires of a handful of healthy adults were deeply sequenced to estimate repertoire size and the extent of clonotype sharing between individuals. To increase sequencing depth and limit assay-specific biases, different laboratories used diverse techniques to prepare libraries and sequence TCR repertoires. Between about 0.85 and 10 billion PBMCs per donor were obtained by leukapheresis.

Healthy HIV-negative adults with no recently reported acute infections or vaccinations were included as donors. Every donor was a Caucasian adult living in Nashville, Tennessee, USA. CD4+ T cells were enriched through magnetic negative selection, after which naive cells were positively selected on CD45RA and the remaining negative fraction served as the memory subset. Blood was obtained by leukapheresis, after which PBMCs were separated by Ficoll-Histopaque density gradient centrifugation and cryopreserved in liquid nitrogen vapor phase. Analytical flow cytometry was used to check the purity and quantity of every magnetically sorted T cell population. From each sorted fraction, genomic DNA was isolated and quantified by UV absorbance on a Nanodrop 2000c. Sequences SQVTM (CDR1) and ANQGSEA (CDR2) are obtained from the germline V gene. Spanning cysteine to phenylalanine, the CDR3 consists of 13 amino acids. Only the CDR3 region is kept as DNA, spanning 39 bases read in frame from base 1. V sheds 7 bases and J sheds 5 bases, leaving 18 bases between their ends.

Using the deep immunoSEQ assay, multiplex PCR amplified TCR CDR3 regions from genomic DNA. Extracted genomic DNA from each cell subset was spread evenly across all wells of several immunoSEQ 96-well plates, with each plate serving as a replicate. Each replicate PCR for sorted subsets received around 210 ng genomic DNA, equal to around 32,000 T cell genomes. Purified libraries were measured with a Qubit 3.0 fluorometer, size-checked on a Bioanalyzer 2100, and measured again with the KAPA Library Quantification kit. A separate single-read 150-cycle Illumina NextSeq 550 flow cell was used to sequence each immunoSEQ 96-well plate. Per the source publication's procedure: Because the immunoSEQ output held only junctional sequences and lacked quality scores, the filtering could not match the filtering applied to full-length reads. To assign V/J genes and CDR3, sequences were annotated using PyIR, a Python wrapper for IgBLAST v1.9, with IMGT germline references. Any read was removed if the V/J assignment was weak (E-value above 1e-6), the CDR3 was missing, or the read contained stop codons, out-of-frame junctions, or ambiguous translated residues. V3J clonotypes were defined as sequences sharing the same inferred V gene, J gene, and CDR3 amino acid sequence. Percentage overlap between repertoires was calculated by dividing the number of shared unique clonotypes by the size of the smaller repertoire. Richness of each repertoire was evaluated using RTK rarefaction, the Chao1 estimator, and Recon v2.1 estimates of unobserved clonotypes. OLGA was used to compute generation probabilities for all TCRbeta clonotypes that the gDNA method yielded from several donors. TCRdb mirrors the immuneACCESS table, restricted to in-frame sequences. Some clones are absent from its copies; in checked studies, under half trace to an unresolved V gene, and the reason for the others is unknown. That table furnishes V, J and clone size, whereas the DNA furnished D and trimming. This sample lists under 650,000 clones; about 96% were detected once. The top ten clonotypes cover 0.06% of the sample.

The investigation overall reported the following: Across a few donors, roughly 5.1% of naive CD4, around 3.3% of naive CD8, around 2.1% of memory CD4, and about 0.4% of memory CD8 clonotypes were shared. Based on pairwise subsampling, the degree of clonotype sharing among donors was expected to be affected by sequencing depth. Only blood was sampled, and tissue TCR repertoires likely differ from those in blood. Estimated clonotype richness was generally larger for naive than for memory subsets. Compared with non-shared clonotypes, the clonotypes found in all four sorted-subset donors had higher generation probabilities. Because the study included a small number of donors, the genetic and exposure-history diversity represented was limited. Incomplete sequencing was indicated by rarefaction of sorted-subset datasets, despite the large sequencing depth.

Details on this clone: Its antigen remains undetermined. No per-base quality is available; no much larger clone lies one base away.

The clonotype originates from a woman aged 30 to 39 in good health. The specimen sequenced was naive CD4+ T cells sorted from blood. What the cell subset or site label conveys for this sample: CD45RA+ positively selected. The chain joins TRBV29-1 to TRBJ2-7; a weak D assignment points to TRBD1 (6 bases agree). The CDR3 corresponds to CSARTVLSDEQYF. The sequenced DNA is TGCAGCGCCCGGACAGTTCTATCCGACGAGCAGTACTTC.